These T cell receptor beta chains were read from a single sample in a study of technical replicates of blood from four donors. The table came from immunoSEQ multiplex PCR; TCRdb's copy has only in-frame clones and leaves some out. The table includes around 76,000 clones, around 97% detected once. The sequenced material came from T cells isolated from PBMCs. The origin of the receptors is a human donor in good health. CDR3s include the opening cysteine and the closing phenylalanine or tryptophan.

TRBV7-9	TRBJ2-3	CASSFSDTQYF
TRBV4-1	TRBJ2-3	CASGGGLAVTDTQYF
TRBV7-8	TRBJ1-1	CASSLGRMNTEAFF
TRBV5-4	TRBJ1-4	CASSLGGPTSEKLFF
TRBV10-3	TRBJ2-3	CAISPSADTQYF
TRBV27	TRBJ2-7	CASSPQVLVYEQYF
TRBV6-5	TRBJ2-2	CASSYSSRVYTGELFF
TRBV4-1	TRBJ2-5	CASSQTGQIRGETQYF
TRBV29-1	TRBJ2-4	CSVEDPVRLAKNIQYF
TRBV2	TRBJ1-2	CASTGTGHGYTF
TRBV18	TRBJ1-1	CASSPGHLTEAFF